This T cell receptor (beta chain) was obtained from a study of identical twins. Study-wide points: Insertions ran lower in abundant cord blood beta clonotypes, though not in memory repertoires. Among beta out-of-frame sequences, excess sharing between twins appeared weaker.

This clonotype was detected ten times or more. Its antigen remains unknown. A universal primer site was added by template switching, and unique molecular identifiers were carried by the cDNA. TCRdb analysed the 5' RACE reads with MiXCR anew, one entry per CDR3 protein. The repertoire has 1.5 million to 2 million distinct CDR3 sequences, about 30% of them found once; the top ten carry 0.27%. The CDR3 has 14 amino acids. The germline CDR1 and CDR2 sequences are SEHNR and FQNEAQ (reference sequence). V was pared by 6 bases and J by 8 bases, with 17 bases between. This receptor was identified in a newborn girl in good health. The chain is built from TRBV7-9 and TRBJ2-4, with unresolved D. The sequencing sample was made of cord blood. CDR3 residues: CASSHGNLRYIQYF. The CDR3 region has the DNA TGTGCCAGCAGTCATGGCAACCTTCGGTACATTCAGTACTTC. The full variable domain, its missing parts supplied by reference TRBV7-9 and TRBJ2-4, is DTGVSQNPRHKITKRGQNVTFRCDPISEHNRLYWYRQTLGQGPEFLTYFQNEAQLEKSRLLSDRFSAERPKGSFSTLEIQRTEQGDSAMYLCASSHGNLRYIQYFGAGTRLSVL.